This T cell receptor beta chain came from a study of blood T cell repertoires in COVID-19. As for the study in general: The United States, Italy and Spain were the sources of the acute and convalescent COVID-19 samples.

The CDR3 is 14 residues long. Trimming pared 3 bases from V and 1 base from J, leaving 12 bases between. Germline values: CDR1 SQVTM, CDR2 ANQGSEA. The data were produced by immunoSEQ multiplex PCR, yet TCRdb's version contains in-frame clones alone and is incomplete. Here the sample spans roughly 130,000 clones, 87% being singletons. The specimen sequenced was peripheral blood. J is TRBJ1-1 and V is TRBV29-1, with D tentatively TRBD1 (5 bases). The receptor was isolated from a woman aged 60 to 75 with acute or convalescent COVID-19. The CDR3 DNA reads as TGCAGCGTTGACCCCAGGGCCCCGAACACTGAAGCTTTCTTT. Translating gives CSVDPRAPNTEAFF.